The next 25 T cell receptor beta chains were all read from a single sample in a study of OX40 agonist ivuxolimab in advanced cancers. Libraries were prepared by immunoSEQ multiplex PCR; TCRdb keeps only in-frame clonotypes and omits some of them. The profile shows approximately 99,000 clones, about 96% of them singletons. The sequencing here drew on CD4+ or CD8+ T cells sorted from blood, taken in a trial of the OX40 agonist ivuxolimab. The receptors were sampled from an adult with an advanced solid tumor such as melanoma, head and neck, liver or kidney cancer.

The chain employs TRBV5-1 and TRBJ2-1; TRBD2 might be the D (5 bases). CDR1 and CDR2 (germline): SGHRS, YFSETQ. V was trimmed by 2 bases and J by 4 bases, leaving 7 bases between them. The CDR3 spans 13 residues. CDR3 region: CASSFEGYNEQFF. The CDR3 DNA sequence: TGCGCCAGCAGCTTTGAGGGATACAATGAGCAGTTCTTC.

The chain combines TRBV10-3 with TRBJ2-7; either TRBD1 or TRBD2 may fit D (6 bases each). V was pared by 2 bases and J by 2 bases, with 13 bases between. CDR3 size: 15 residues. The germline V gene encodes CDR1 ENHRY and CDR2 SYGVKD. CDR3 DNA sequence: TGTGCCATCAGTGAGGATTGGAGGGGGGCCTACGAGCAGTACTTC. Translated, it gives CAISEDWRGAYEQYF.

The chain recombines TRBV19 with TRBJ2-1, with unresolved D. CDR1 LNHDA and CDR2 SQIVND come from the germline V gene (reference sequence). Trimming removed 8 bases from V and 8 bases from J, with 16 bases in between. CDR3 length equals 13 residues. As DNA, the CDR3 is TGTGCCAGTTCTCCGATCGTAGAACATGAGCAGTTCTTC. It specifies CASSPIVEHEQFF.

J is TRBJ1-2 and V is TRBV5-6, with D hard to call. Looked up from germline, CDR1 is SGHDT and CDR2 is YYEEEE. V was clipped by 3 bases and J by 6 bases, with 12 bases between them. The CDR3 sequence is 13 residues long. The CDR3 here is CASSSLKFDGYTF. The CDR3 DNA sequence: TGTGCCAGCAGCTCTCTTAAGTTCGATGGCTACACCTTC.

This clone was detected once. The chain joins TRBV6-5 to TRBJ2-7; no clear D. CDR1 is MNHEY and CDR2 is SVGAGI in the germline V gene. V lost 5 bases, J lost 3 bases, and 14 bases lay in between. The CDR3 spans 14 residues. The CDR3: CASSPSELYYEQYF. CDR3 in DNA: TGTGCCAGCAGTCCTTCTGAATTATACTACGAGCAGTACTTC.

The rearrangement joins TRBV6-5 to TRBJ1-1, with TRBD1 as a possible D gene (6 bases). Germline-derived CDR1 and CDR2 are MNHEY and SVGAGI. V was shortened by 7 bases and J by 3 bases, with 15 bases between the two germline ends. The CDR3 contains 14 residues. CDR3 protein: CASISDSEYTEAFF. For the CDR3, the DNA is TGTGCCAGCATCTCGGACAGCGAGTACACTGAAGCTTTCTTT.

The CDR3 is CASSQVLTASTEAFF. Written as DNA, the CDR3 is TGCGCCAGCAGCCAAGTATTGACAGCGAGCACTGAAGCTTTCTTT. The V call is TRBV4-1, the J call TRBJ1-1, with a possible D match to TRBD1 (5 bases). The V end lost 1 base, the J end lost 4 bases, and 13 bases lay between the germline ends. The CDR3 length is 15 residues. CDR1 is MGHRA and CDR2 is YSYEKL in the germline V gene.

The chain is built from TRBV27 and TRBJ1-6; D remains ambiguous. Looked up from germline, CDR1 is MNHEY and CDR2 is SMNVEV (reference sequence). The CDR3 is made up of 17 amino acids. V lost 5 bases and J lost 1, with 15 bases in between. The CDR3, as DNA: TGTGCCAGCAGTGCCCGGGGAAGAGGATCCTATAATTCACCCCTCCACTTT. It is translated as CASSARGRGSYNSPLHF.

As DNA, the CDR3 is TGTGCCAGTAGTATAATGGACAACACTGAAGCTTTCTTT. Residues: CASSIMDNTEAFF. The chain recombines TRBV19 with TRBJ1-1; D gene unclear. Germline V CDR1 and CDR2: LNHDA, SQIVND (reference sequence). CDR3 length equals 13 residues. V shed 2 bases and J shed 2 bases, with 6 bases lying between them.

This clone came up once. The chain recombines TRBV10-3 with TRBJ2-3; 13 nucleotides match TRBD2. The CDR3 is made up of 16 amino acids. Germline V gene sequence: CDR1 ENHRY, CDR2 SYGVKD. Losses at the gene ends were 3 bases for V and 2 bases for J; bases not matched to a gene: 2. CDR3 sequence reads: CAISDGLAGDTDTQYF. CDR3 in DNA: TGTGCCATCAGTGATGGACTAGCGGGGGACACAGATACGCAGTATTTT.

V is TRBV9 and J is TRBJ2-3, with D possibly matching TRBD2 (6 bases). With 0 bases removed from V and 3 bases from J, the gap between germline ends came to 11 bases. This CDR3 has 15 residues. From germline, CDR1 is SGDLS and CDR2 YYNGEE. This CDR3 reads CASSVDGGSTDTQYF. CDR3 coding DNA: TGTGCCAGCAGCGTAGACGGGGGTTCGACAGATACGCAGTATTTT.

The chain couples TRBV19 to TRBJ2-1, with D unclear. Germline assignment: CDR1 LNHDA and CDR2 SQIVND (reference sequence). V lost 2 bases and J 7 bases, leaving 12 bases between the germline ends. The CDR3 is made up of 14 amino acids. CDR3 coding DNA: TGTGCCAGTAGTATAATTACAGTTGGGAATGAGCAGTTCTTC. It codes for CASSIITVGNEQFF.

This chain connects TRBV28 to TRBJ1-1; D remains unclear. CDR1 and CDR2 from the germline V gene are MDHEN and SYDVKM. This CDR3 contains 14 residues. V lost 2 bases and J lost 1, with 8 bases in between. CDR3 in amino acids: CASSLVGGNTEAFF. For the CDR3, the DNA is TGTGCCAGCAGTTTAGTGGGCGGGAACACTGAAGCTTTCTTT. Looking up the rest from reference TRBV28 and TRBJ1-1 gives the full variable domain: DVKVTQSSRYLVKRTGEKVFLECVQDMDHENMFWYRQDPGLGLRLIYFSYDVKMKEKGDIPEGYSVSREKKERFSLILESASTNQTSMYLCASSLVGGNTEAFFGQGTRLTVV.

This sequence joins TRBV5-4 and TRBJ2-1; 11 positions agree with TRBD1. The CDR3 loop spans 17 amino acids. CDR1 is SGHNT and CDR2 is YYREEE in the germline V gene (reference sequence). With V trimmed by 4 bases and J by 2 bases, 8 bases remained unmatched. CDR3 bases: TGTGCCAGCAGCAACGGACAGGGGGCGTCTCCCTACAATGAGCAGTTCTTC. This codes for CASSNGQGASPYNEQFF.

The chain uses TRBV7-6 and TRBJ2-1; no reliable D call. The V gene's germline CDR1 is SGHVS and CDR2 FNYEAQ. Trimming stripped 10 bases from V and 5 bases from J, with 12 bases between. The CDR3 sequence is 12 residues long. CDR3 nucleotide sequence: TGTGCCACCGAGGAGCTAGACAATGAGCAGTTCTTC. This encodes CATEELDNEQFF.

This chain connects TRBV7-6 to TRBJ2-7; 9 positions agree with TRBD1. CDR3 size: 15 residues. Germline V gives CDR1 SGHVS, CDR2 FNYEAQ. V gave up 4 bases and J gave up 7 bases; unmatched junction bases: 11. CDR3 residues: CASSSLPGQGGEQYF. DNA of the CDR3: TGTGCCAGCAGCTCTCTTCCGGGACAGGGAGGAGAGCAGTACTTC.

Points on this clone: Within the sample, other DNA sequences also encode this same CDR3. The chain joins TRBV19 to TRBJ2-7; the D gene is possibly TRBD2 (6 bases). The germline CDR1 and CDR2 sequences are LNHDA and SQIVND (reference sequence). The V gene lost 1 base and the J gene lost 0 bases, with 7 bases spanning the gap. The CDR3 is made up of 14 amino acids. The CDR3 loop is CASSIVGSSYEQYF. CDR3 coding DNA: TGTGCCAGTAGTATAGTCGGGAGCTCCTACGAGCAGTACTTC. Drawing the rest from reference TRBV19 and TRBJ2-7, the complete variable domain is DGGITQSPKYLFRKEGQNVTLSCEQNLNHDAMYWYRQDPGQGLRLIYYSQIVNDFQKGDIAEGYSVSREKKESFPLTVTSAQKNPTAFYLCASSIVGSSYEQYFGPGTRLTVT.

The gene calls are TRBV7-6 and TRBJ2-7, with D uncertain. Deletions cut 4 bases from V and 1 base from J, with 8 bases between. The CDR3 contains 13 residues. Germline CDR1 SGHVS, CDR2 FNYEAQ. CDR3 region: CASSSTVSYEQYF. In nucleotides, the CDR3 is TGTGCCAGCAGCTCTACAGTTTCCTACGAGCAGTACTTC.

This chain links TRBV4-1 with TRBJ1-2; a weak D match, TRBD1 (5 bases). The V end lost 4 bases, the J end lost 5 bases, and 17 bases lay between the germline ends. CDR1 and CDR2 from the germline V gene are MGHRA and YSYEKL. The CDR3 has 15 residues. In nucleotides, the CDR3 is TGCGCCAGCAGCCCAGACAGTGCCAGAGTTTATGGCTACACCTTC. It translates to CASSPDSARVYGYTF.

The J gene is TRBJ2-2, the V gene TRBV6-5; the D gene is possibly TRBD1 (5 bases). The CDR3 runs 15 residues. Germline lookup yields CDR1 MNHEY and CDR2 SVGAGI. V shed 2 bases and J shed 1 base, with 8 bases lying between them. The CDR3 sequence is CASSYLGLNTGELFF. In DNA, the CDR3 is TGTGCCAGCAGTTACCTGGGGCTGAACACCGGGGAGCTGTTTTTT.

A single count supports this clone. The chain employs TRBV7-6 and TRBJ1-2, with 7 nucleotides matching TRBD1. The V gene end was trimmed by 4 bases and the J gene end by 5 bases; junction bases not matched to a gene: 10. The CDR3 runs to 15 residues. Per germline, CDR1 SGHVS and CDR2 FNYEAQ. For the CDR3, the DNA is TGTGCCAGCAGCTCAGCCGGACAGGAAGCTTATGGCTACACCTTC. Protein: CASSSAGQEAYGYTF.

The chain joins TRBV15 to TRBJ1-2, with D tentatively TRBD1 (6 bases). CDR1 and CDR2 from the germline V gene are LNHNV and YYDKDF (reference sequence). The CDR3 is 15 residues long. V was shortened by 0 bases and J by 6 bases, with 14 bases between the two germline ends. The CDR3 reads CATSRDVRGAHGYTF. The CDR3 DNA reads TGTGCCACCAGCAGAGATGTACGGGGGGCGCATGGCTACACCTTC. The full variable domain, rest sourced from reference TRBV15 and TRBJ1-2, is DAMVIQNPRYQVTQFGKPVTLSCSQTLNHNVMYWYQQKSSQAPKLLFHYYDKDFNNEADTPDNFQSRRPNTSFCFLDIRSPGLGDTAMYLCATSRDVRGAHGYTFGSGTRLTVV.

The chain links TRBV7-2 to TRBJ1-1; unclear D gene. The CDR3 runs to 11 residues. V was clipped by 6 bases and J by 1 base, with 3 bases between them. Germline-derived CDR1 and CDR2 are SGHTA and FQGNSA. In DNA, the CDR3 is TGTGCCAGCAGTGGGAACACTGAAGCTTTCTTT. The encoded protein is CASSGNTEAFF.

The chain is built from TRBV6-5 and TRBJ1-6; 8 bases align to TRBD1. Germline lookup yields CDR1 MNHEY and CDR2 SVGAGI. The CDR3 runs 13 residues. Trimming cost V 8 bases and J 6 bases; bases outside gene matches: 3. The chain's CDR3 is CASSGQGNSPLHF. The CDR3 DNA reads TGTGCCAGCTCTGGACAGGGTAATTCACCCCTCCACTTT.

The CDR3 loop is CASSEDSPQVNEKLFF. CDR3 bases: TGTGCCAGCAGCGAGGACAGCCCCCAGGTTAATGAAAAACTGTTTTTT. This chain links TRBV5-8 with TRBJ1-4, with a weak D call TRBD1 (6 bases). The CDR3 is 16 residues long. V was clipped by 4 bases and J by 4 bases, with 17 bases between them. Germline CDR1 SGHTS, CDR2 YDEGEE.